This TCR beta chain was observed in a study of control samples from healthy donors and cancer patients. Profiled with immunoSEQ multiplex PCR; TCRdb holds only in-frame clones, not every one. The sample lists almost 85,000 clones, approximately 82% occurring once. This CDR3 region has 15 residues. V was clipped by 4 bases and J by 1 base; unmatched bases: 2. The origin of this receptor is a man between 60 and 75 years old with head and neck cancer. The chain is built from TRBV23-1 and TRBJ2-3; 10 nucleotides align to TRBD1. TRBV23-1 is annotated as an ORF whose role is uncertain. The sequenced sample was PBMCs. CDR3: CASSLGTGGTDTQYF. CDR3 coding DNA: TGCGCCAGCAGTCTAGGGACAGGGGGCACAGATACGCAGTATTTT.